This paragraph covers one T cell receptor beta chain sequence. The record originates from a study of T cells in Graves' hyperthyroidism and ophthalmopathy. There are 13 residues in the CDR3. Germline lookup yields CDR1 SGHNT and CDR2 YENEEA. The germline V and J ends were trimmed by 3 bases and 8 bases, with 13 bases remaining between them. RNA transcripts served as the template for amplifying TCR beta CDR3 regions. Using the HTBI primer set, a first-round RT-PCR was run on the TCR CDR3. TCRdb analysed the multiplex PCR reads with MiXCR anew, one entry per CDR3 protein. The sample has about 840,000 distinct CDR3 sequences, 35% to 40% seen once.

The specimen sequenced was blood. The source is a man younger than 35 with Graves' hyperthyroidism. The V gene is TRBV11-3, the J gene TRBJ2-5; no definite D call. The CDR3 sequence is CASSLQATATQYF. The CDR3 DNA reads TGTGCCAGCAGCTTGCAGGCTACCGCTACCCAGTACTTC.